This T cell receptor beta chain was identified in a study of T cell changes during pregnancy in multiple sclerosis. Trimming removed 6 bases at V and 0 bases at J, with 6 bases between. Germline CDR1 MNHEY, CDR2 SMNVEV (reference sequence). The CDR3 is made up of 12 amino acids. Assay: immunoSEQ multiplex PCR; the TCRdb copy retains only in-frame clones and omits some. Found here are 25,000 to 35,000 clones, around 90% of them singletons; the top ten hold around a tenth. The sample here was CD8+ T cells from peripheral blood mononuclear cells, taken in the first trimester of pregnancy. J is TRBJ2-7 and V is TRBV27; no clear D. The clonotype was recovered from a female donor with multiple sclerosis, enrolled in a pregnancy study. Written as DNA, the CDR3 is TGTGCCAGCAGGGAGAACTCCTACGAGCAGTACTTC. Its translation is CASRENSYEQYF.